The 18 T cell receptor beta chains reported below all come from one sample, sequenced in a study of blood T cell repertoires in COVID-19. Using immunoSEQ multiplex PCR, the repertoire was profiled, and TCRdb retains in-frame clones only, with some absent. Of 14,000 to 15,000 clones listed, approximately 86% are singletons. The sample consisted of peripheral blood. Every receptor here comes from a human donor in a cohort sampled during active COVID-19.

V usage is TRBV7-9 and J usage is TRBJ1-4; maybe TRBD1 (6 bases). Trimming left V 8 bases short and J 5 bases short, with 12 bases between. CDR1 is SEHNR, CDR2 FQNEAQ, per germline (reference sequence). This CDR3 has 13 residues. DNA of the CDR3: TGTGCCAGCGGGGGACACCGGAATGAAAAACTGTTTTTT. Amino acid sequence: CASGGHRNEKLFF.

CDR3 nucleotides: TGTGCCAGTAGTATAGACAGGGGCGATAATTCACCCCTCCACTTT. Residues: CASSIDRGDNSPLHF. The chain combines TRBV19 with TRBJ1-6; TRBD1 is a possible D gene (6 bases). The CDR3 consists of 15 residues. The V gene lost 0 bases and the J gene lost 5 bases, with 8 bases spanning the gap. Germline-derived CDR1 and CDR2 are LNHDA and SQIVND (reference sequence). Complete variable domain (other parts from reference TRBV19 and TRBJ1-6): DGGITQSPKYLFRKEGQNVTLSCEQNLNHDAMYWYRQDPGQGLRLIYYSQIVNDFQKGDIAEGYSVSREKKESFPLTVTSAQKNPTAFYLCASSIDRGDNSPLHFGNGTRLTVT.

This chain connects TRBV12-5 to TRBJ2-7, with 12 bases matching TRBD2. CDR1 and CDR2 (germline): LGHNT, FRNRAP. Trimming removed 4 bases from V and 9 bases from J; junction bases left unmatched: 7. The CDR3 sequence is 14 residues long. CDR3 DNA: TGTGCTAGTGGTTGGACTAGCGGGACCCTTTGGCAGTACTTC. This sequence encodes CASGWTSGTLWQYF.

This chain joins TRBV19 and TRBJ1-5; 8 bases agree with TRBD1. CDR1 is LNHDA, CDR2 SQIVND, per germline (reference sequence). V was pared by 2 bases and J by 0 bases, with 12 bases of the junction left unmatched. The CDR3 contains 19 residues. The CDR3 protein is CASSIIAGGAGYSNQPQHF. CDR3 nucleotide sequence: TGTGCCAGTAGTATAATAGCAGGGGGCGCGGGATATAGCAATCAGCCCCAGCATTTT.

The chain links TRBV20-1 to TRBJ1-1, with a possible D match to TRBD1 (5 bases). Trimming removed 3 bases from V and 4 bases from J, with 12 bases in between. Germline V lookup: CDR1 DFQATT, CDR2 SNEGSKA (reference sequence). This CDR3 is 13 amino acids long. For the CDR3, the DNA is TGCAGTGCTAGTTATGGGGGAGGCACTGAAGCTTTCTTT. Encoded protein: CSASYGGGTEAFF.

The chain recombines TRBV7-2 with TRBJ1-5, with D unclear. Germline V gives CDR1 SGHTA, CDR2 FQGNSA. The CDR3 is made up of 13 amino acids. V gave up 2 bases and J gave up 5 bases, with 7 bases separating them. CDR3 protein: CASSLSQDQPQHF. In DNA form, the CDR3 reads TGTGCCAGCAGCTTATCGCAGGATCAGCCCCAGCATTTT.

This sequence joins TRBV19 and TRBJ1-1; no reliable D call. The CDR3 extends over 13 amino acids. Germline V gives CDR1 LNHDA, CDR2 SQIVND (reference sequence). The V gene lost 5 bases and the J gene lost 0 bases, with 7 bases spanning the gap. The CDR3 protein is CASSGLMNTEAFF. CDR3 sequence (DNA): TGTGCCAGTAGTGGCCTCATGAACACTGAAGCTTTCTTT.

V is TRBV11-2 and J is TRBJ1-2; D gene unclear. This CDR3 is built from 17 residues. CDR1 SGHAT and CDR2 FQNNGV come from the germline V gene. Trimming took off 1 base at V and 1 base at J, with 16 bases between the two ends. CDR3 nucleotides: TGTGCCAGCAGCTTAGGGAGCGCAAGTACAAGTAACTATGGCTACACCTTC. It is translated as CASSLGSASTSNYGYTF.

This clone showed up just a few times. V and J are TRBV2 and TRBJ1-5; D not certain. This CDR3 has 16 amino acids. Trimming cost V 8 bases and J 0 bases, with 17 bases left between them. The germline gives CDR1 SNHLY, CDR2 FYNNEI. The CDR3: CASSRRGVYSNQPQHF. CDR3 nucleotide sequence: TGTGCCAGCTCCCGACGGGGAGTATATAGCAATCAGCCCCAGCATTTT.

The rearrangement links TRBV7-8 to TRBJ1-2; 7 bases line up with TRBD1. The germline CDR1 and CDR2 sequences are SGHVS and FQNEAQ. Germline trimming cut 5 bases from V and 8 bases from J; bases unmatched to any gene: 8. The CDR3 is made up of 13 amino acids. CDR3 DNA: TGTGCCAGCAGCGTACACAGGGGTTGGGGCTACACCTTC. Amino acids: CASSVHRGWGYTF. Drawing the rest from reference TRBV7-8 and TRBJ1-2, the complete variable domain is GAGVSQSPRYKVAKRGQDVALRCDPISGHVSLFWYQQALGQGPEFLTYFQNEAQLDKSGLPSDRFFAERPEGSVSTLKIQRTQQEDSAVYLCASSVHRGWGYTFGSGTRLTVV.

The CDR3: CASSPRSGTGRTDTQYF. The CDR3 DNA sequence: TGTGCCAGCTCACCACGGTCGGGGACAGGAAGAACAGATACGCAGTATTTT. The J gene is TRBJ2-3, the V gene TRBV18; 8 positions agree with TRBD1. The V segment lost 1 base and the J segment 3 bases; nucleotides outside the gene matches: 9. Germline lookup yields CDR1 KGHSH and CDR2 LQKENI. CDR3 size: 17 residues.

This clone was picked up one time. CDR3 DNA sequence: TGCGCCAGCAGCTTAGGAGGGTTGGAAGAGACCCAGTACTTC. This translates into CASSLGGLEETQYF. The V and J genes are TRBV5-1 and TRBJ2-5, with D perhaps TRBD2 (6 bases). The CDR3 sequence is 14 residues long. Germline CDR1 is SGHRS and CDR2 is YFSETQ. Trimming removed 2 bases at V and 3 bases at J, with 11 bases between. The whole variable domain, remainder taken from reference TRBV5-1 and TRBJ2-5, is KAGVTQTPRYLIKTRGQQVTLSCSPISGHRSVSWYQQTPGQGLQFLFEYFSETQRNKGNFPGRFSGRQFSNSRSEMNVSTLELGDSALYLCASSLGGLEETQYFGPGTRLLVL.

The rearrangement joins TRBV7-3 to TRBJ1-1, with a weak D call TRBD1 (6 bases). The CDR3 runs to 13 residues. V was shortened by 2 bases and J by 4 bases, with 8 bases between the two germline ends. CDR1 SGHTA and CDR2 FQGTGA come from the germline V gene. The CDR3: CASSLAGVTEAFF. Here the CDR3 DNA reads TGTGCCAGCAGCTTAGCAGGGGTCACTGAAGCTTTCTTT.

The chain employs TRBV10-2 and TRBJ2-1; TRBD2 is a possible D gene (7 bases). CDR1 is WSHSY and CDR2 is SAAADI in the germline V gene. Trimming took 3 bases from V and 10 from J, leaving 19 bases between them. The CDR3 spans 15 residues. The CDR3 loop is CASSDNRGASLEQFF. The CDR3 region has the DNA TGCGCCAGCAGTGATAACCGGGGGGCCTCACTCGAGCAGTTCTTC.

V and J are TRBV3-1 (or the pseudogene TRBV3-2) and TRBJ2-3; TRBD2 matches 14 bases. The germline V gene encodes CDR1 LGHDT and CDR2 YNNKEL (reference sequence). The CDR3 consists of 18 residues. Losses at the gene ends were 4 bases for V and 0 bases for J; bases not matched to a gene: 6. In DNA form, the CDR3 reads TGTGCCAGCAGCCTGGGGGGACTAGCGGGAGATAGCACAGATACGCAGTATTTT. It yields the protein CASSLGGLAGDSTDTQYF.

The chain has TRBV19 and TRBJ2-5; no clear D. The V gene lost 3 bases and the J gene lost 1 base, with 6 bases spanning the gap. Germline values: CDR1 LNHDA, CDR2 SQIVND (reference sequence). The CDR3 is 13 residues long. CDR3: CASSIHFQETQYF. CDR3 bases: TGTGCCAGTAGTATTCACTTCCAAGAGACCCAGTACTTC. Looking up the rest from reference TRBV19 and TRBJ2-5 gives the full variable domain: DGGITQSPKYLFRKEGQNVTLSCEQNLNHDAMYWYRQDPGQGLRLIYYSQIVNDFQKGDIAEGYSVSREKKESFPLTVTSAQKNPTAFYLCASSIHFQETQYFGPGTRLLVL.

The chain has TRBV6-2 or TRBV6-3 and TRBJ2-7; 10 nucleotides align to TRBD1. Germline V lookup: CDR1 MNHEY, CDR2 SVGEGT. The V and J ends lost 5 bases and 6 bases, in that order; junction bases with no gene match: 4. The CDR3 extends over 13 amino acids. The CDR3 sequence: CASSQGTGAEQYF. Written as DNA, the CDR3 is TGTGCCAGCAGTCAAGGGACAGGGGCCGAGCAGTACTTC.

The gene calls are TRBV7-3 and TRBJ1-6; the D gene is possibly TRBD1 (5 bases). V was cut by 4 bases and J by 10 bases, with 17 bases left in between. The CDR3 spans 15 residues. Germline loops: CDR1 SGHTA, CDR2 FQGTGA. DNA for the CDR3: TGTGCCAGCAGCTCCGTGGGGGGATCGGAATCACCCCTCCACTTT. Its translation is CASSSVGGSESPLHF.